The entry below describes one TCR beta chain. The data stem from a study of T cell changes during pregnancy in multiple sclerosis. Using immunoSEQ multiplex PCR, the repertoire was profiled, and TCRdb retains in-frame clones only, with some absent. The data show nearly 110,000 clones, with roughly 89% seen just once and 1.6% held by the top ten. The CDR3 contains 15 residues. CDR1 is SGHVS and CDR2 is FQNEAQ in the germline V gene. Unmatched junction bases numbered 4, after V lost 3 bases and J lost 0 bases. Sample: peripheral blood, taken before pregnancy. This chain joins TRBV7-8 and TRBJ1-1; 7 positions match TRBD1. The TCR sequence derives from a female donor with multiple sclerosis, enrolled in a pregnancy study. CDR3 sequence reads: CASSFGDRMNTEAFF. CDR3 coding DNA: TGTGCCAGCAGCTTTGGGGACAGAATGAACACTGAAGCTTTCTTT.